The T cell receptor beta chain under discussion was sequenced for a study of PD-1 blockade in mismatch repair-deficient tumors. Time point indicated: roughly 10-day in vitro stimulation with candidate neoantigen peptide 3. The repertoire was sequenced with immunoSEQ multiplex PCR; TCRdb's copy has only in-frame clones and lacks some. The sample holds approximately 9,300 clones, about 93% seen once. Comments on this clone: Antigen: not known.

General study points: After pembrolizumab, tumor-resident clones rose rapidly, then generally contracted before radiologic responses.

Sequenced here: cells cultured in vitro, sampled from a patient treated with pembrolizumab. The clonotype originates from an adult with mismatch repair-deficient cancer.

CDR3 amino acids: CASLKGLEQFF. The DNA of the CDR3 is TGTGCCAGCCTTAAGGGATTAGAGCAGTTCTTC. The chain combines TRBV6-5 with TRBJ2-1; unclear D gene. The ends were cut back, 8 bases at V and 10 bases at J, with 12 bases in the middle. CDR3 length: 11 amino acids. Germline CDR1 is MNHEY and CDR2 is SVGAGI.